This T cell receptor beta chain comes out of a study of molecular identifiers for immune sequencing clone quantification. Findings and caveats of the study: Over 98% of effector molecules, but under 1% in naive cells, were held by clones with more than 20 RNA copies.

CDR3 length equals 15 residues. The V gene lost 7 bases and the J gene lost 1 base, with 14 bases spanning the gap. Sorting recovered naive CD8 T cells on a CD8+CD4-CCR7+CD45RA+ profile. Library preparation followed earlier protocols using designated TCR primers. A single record per CDR3 protein comes from TCRdb applying MiXCR to the PCR reads. The sample yields around 100,000 distinct CDR3 sequences, 36% seen once. This clonotype was observed many times. Its antigen is currently unknown. Sequenced: naive CD8+ T cells from blood, with Jurkat cell RNA spiked in. Subset: FACS-sorted CD8+CD4-CCR7+CD45RA+ naive T cells. The J gene is TRBJ2-4, the V gene TRBV12-3 or TRBV12-4; possible D gene TRBD1, 6 bases. The clonotype comes from a human donor in good health. Some libraries in this study had Jurkat cell RNA spiked in. As DNA, the CDR3 is TGTGCCAGCACGCAGGGGCATCTGGCCAAAAACATTCAGTACTTC. This sequence encodes CASTQGHLAKNIQYF.